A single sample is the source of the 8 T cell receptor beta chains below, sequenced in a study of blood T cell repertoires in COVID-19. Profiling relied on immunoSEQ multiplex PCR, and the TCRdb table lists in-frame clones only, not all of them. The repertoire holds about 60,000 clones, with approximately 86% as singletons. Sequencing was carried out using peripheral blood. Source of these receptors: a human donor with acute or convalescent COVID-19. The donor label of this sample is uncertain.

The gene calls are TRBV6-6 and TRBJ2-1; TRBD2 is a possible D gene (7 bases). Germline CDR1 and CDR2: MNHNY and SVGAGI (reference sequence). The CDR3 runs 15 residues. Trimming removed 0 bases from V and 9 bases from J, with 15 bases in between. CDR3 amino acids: CASSYSARGGGEQFF. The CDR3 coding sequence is TGTGCCAGCAGTTACTCGGCGAGGGGGGGAGGTGAGCAGTTCTTC.

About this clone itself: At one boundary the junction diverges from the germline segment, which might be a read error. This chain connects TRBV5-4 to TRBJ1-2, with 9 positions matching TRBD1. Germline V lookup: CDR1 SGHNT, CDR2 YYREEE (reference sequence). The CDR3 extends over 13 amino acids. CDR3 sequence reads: CASSTPRDRAILF. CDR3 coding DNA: TGTGCCAGCAGCACACCCCGGGACAGGGCTATACTCTTC.

CDR3 coding DNA: TGTGCCAGTAGTCCCGGACTGGAAAGGAACACTGAAGCTTTCTTT. Its translation: CASSPGLERNTEAFF. This chain connects TRBV19 to TRBJ1-1; no clear D. The germline CDR1 and CDR2 sequences are LNHDA and SQIVND (reference sequence). This CDR3 region has 15 residues. V dropped 5 bases and J dropped 1 base, with 14 bases sitting between them. Combining the CDR3 with reference TRBV19 and TRBJ1-1 gives the whole variable domain DGGITQSPKYLFRKEGQNVTLSCEQNLNHDAMYWYRQDPGQGLRLIYYSQIVNDFQKGDIAEGYSVSREKKESFPLTVTSAQKNPTAFYLCASSPGLERNTEAFFGQGTRLTVV.

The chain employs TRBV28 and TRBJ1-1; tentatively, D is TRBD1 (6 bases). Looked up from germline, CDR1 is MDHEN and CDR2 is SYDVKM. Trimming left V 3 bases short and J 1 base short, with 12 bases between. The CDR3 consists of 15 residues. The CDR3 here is CASSFLGQTNTEAFF. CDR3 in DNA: TGTGCCAGCAGTTTCCTCGGACAGACGAACACTGAAGCTTTCTTT.

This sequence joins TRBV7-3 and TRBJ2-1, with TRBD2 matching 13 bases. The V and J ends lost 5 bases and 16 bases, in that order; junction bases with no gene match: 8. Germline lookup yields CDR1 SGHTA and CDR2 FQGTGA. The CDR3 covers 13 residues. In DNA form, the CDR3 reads TGTGCCAGCAGCAACACTAGCGGGAGGGCCCTCTTCTTC. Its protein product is CASSNTSGRALFF.

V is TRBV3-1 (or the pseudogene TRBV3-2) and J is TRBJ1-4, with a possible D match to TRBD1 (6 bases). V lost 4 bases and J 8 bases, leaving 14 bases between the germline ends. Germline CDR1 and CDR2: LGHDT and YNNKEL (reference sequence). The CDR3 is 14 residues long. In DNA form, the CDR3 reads TGTGCCAGCAGCCCCGTCGGGGGGGCGGAAAAACTGTTTTTT. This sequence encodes CASSPVGGAEKLFF.

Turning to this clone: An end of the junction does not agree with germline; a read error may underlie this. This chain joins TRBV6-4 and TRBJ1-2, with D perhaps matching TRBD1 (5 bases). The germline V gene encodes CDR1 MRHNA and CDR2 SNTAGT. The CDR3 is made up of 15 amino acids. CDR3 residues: CASSHSGQGNYGYTF. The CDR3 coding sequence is TGTGCCAGCAGTCACTCGGGGCAGGGAAACTATGGCTACACCTTC.

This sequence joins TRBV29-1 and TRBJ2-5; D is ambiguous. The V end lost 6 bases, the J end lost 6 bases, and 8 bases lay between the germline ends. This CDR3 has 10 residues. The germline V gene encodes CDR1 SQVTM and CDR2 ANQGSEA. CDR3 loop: CSVHSQTQYF. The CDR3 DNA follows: TGCAGCGTCCACTCCCAGACCCAGTACTTC.